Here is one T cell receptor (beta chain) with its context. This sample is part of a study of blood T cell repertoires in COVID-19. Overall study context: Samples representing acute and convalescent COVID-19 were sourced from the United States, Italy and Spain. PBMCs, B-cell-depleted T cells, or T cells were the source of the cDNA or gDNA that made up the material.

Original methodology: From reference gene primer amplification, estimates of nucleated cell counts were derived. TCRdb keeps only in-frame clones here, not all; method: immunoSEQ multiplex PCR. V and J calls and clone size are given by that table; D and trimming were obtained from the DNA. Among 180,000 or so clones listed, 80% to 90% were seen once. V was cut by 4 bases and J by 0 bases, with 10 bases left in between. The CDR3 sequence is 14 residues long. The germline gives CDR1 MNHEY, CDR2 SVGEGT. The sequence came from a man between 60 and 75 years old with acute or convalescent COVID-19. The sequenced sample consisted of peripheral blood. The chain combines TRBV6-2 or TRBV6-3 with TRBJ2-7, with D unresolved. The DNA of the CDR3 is TGTGCCAGCAGTTCTCCCCCCGGCTCCTACGAGCAGTACTTC. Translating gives CASSSPPGSYEQYF.